Listed here are 20 T cell receptor beta chains from one sample, sequenced in a study of OX40 agonist ivuxolimab in advanced cancers. The library was generated by the immunoSEQ multiplex PCR assay. TCRdb limited this immuneACCESS table to in-frame rearrangements with V and J called. A share of clones is missing; checked studies link under half to unresolved V genes, and the rest is unexplained. This sample gives 50,000 to 70,000 clones in total; roughly 85% of them show up just once. Together, the top ten hold 3% of the sample. Here the sequenced sample was CD4+ or CD8+ T cells sorted from blood, taken in a trial of the OX40 agonist ivuxolimab. These receptors were taken from an adult with an advanced solid tumor such as melanoma, head and neck, liver or kidney cancer.

This clone was seen once. V and J are TRBV4-1 and TRBJ1-4; possibly TRBD1 for D (5 bases). Trimming cost V 4 bases and J 7 bases, with 16 bases left between them. The CDR3 is 15 amino acids. Looked up from germline, CDR1 is MGHRA and CDR2 is YSYEKL. The CDR3 here is CASSPGARLPEKLFF. CDR3 coding DNA: TGCGCCAGCAGCCCCGGGGCACGTCTCCCTGAAAAACTGTTTTTT.

The rearrangement links TRBV5-4 to TRBJ2-7; 9 nucleotides align to TRBD1. Germline V gene data show CDR1 as SGHNT and CDR2 as YYREEE (reference sequence). The CDR3 consists of 14 residues. Unmatched junction bases numbered 7, after V lost 4 bases and J lost 5 bases. CDR3 protein: CASSRWDRVHEQYF. The CDR3, as DNA: TGTGCCAGCAGCCGGTGGGACAGGGTCCACGAGCAGTACTTC. The full variable domain, with the rest looked up from reference TRBV5-4 and TRBJ2-7, is ETGVTQSPTHLIKTRGQQVTLRCSSQSGHNTVSWYQQALGQGPQFIFQYYREEENGRGNFPPRFSGLQFPNYSSELNVNALELDDSALYLCASSRWDRVHEQYFGPGTRLTVT.

The V gene is TRBV28, the J gene TRBJ1-5; the D is unclear. CDR1 and CDR2 from the germline V gene are MDHEN and SYDVKM. Between the trimmed V and J ends, which lost 7 bases and 0 bases, there was a span of 13 bases. The CDR3 runs 15 residues. CDR3 nucleotide sequence: TGTGCCAGCATAGGGAAGAGGTATAGCAATCAGCCCCAGCATTTT. Protein sequence: CASIGKRYSNQPQHF.

A few counts support this clone. J is TRBJ2-7 and V is TRBV10-3, with 9 bases matching TRBD1. The CDR3 is made up of 14 amino acids. Germline V gene sequence: CDR1 ENHRY, CDR2 SYGVKD. V was pared by 2 bases and J by 7 bases, with 6 bases of the junction left unmatched. CDR3 DNA: TGTGCCATCAGTGAGGGACAGGGGCGGGAAGAGCAGTACTTC. It codes for CAISEGQGREEQYF.

This clone was detected a few times. The CDR3 sequence: CASSSTDIPDTEAFF. As DNA, the CDR3 is TGTGCCAGCTCATCCACGGACATCCCAGACACTGAAGCTTTCTTT. This chain uses TRBV18 with TRBJ1-1; possible D gene TRBD1, 5 bases. Germline CDR1 and CDR2: KGHSH and LQKENI. Trimming removed 5 bases at V and 3 bases at J, with 16 bases between. The CDR3 is 15 residues long.

CDR3 protein: CASSQAEGNYGYTF. The CDR3 DNA reads as TGCGCCAGCAGCCAAGCTGAGGGTAACTATGGCTACACCTTC. This rearrangement joins TRBV4-3 to TRBJ1-2; D uncertain. Trimming left V 1 base short and J 1 base short, with 7 bases between. This CDR3 is 14 amino acids long. Germline V gene lookup returns CDR1 LGHNA and CDR2 YSLEER.

The V gene is TRBV20-1, the J gene TRBJ2-7, with D tentatively TRBD1 (5 bases). Between the trimmed V and J ends, which lost 4 bases and 5 bases, there was a span of 9 bases. CDR1 and CDR2 (germline): DFQATT, SNEGSKA (reference sequence). The CDR3 contains 11 residues. The CDR3 nucleotides read TGCAGTGCTAAGGACACCCACGAGCAGTACTTC. Translation gives CSAKDTHEQYF.

In this sample, this clone turned up a few times. The J gene is TRBJ1-1, the V gene TRBV15; no firm D call. Germline V CDR1 and CDR2: LNHNV, YYDKDF (reference sequence). V dropped 6 bases and J dropped 7 bases, with 15 bases sitting between them. The CDR3 loop spans 13 amino acids. CDR3 amino acids: CATRIVQGGEAFF. CDR3 nucleotide sequence: TGTGCCACCAGAATAGTCCAAGGCGGTGAAGCTTTCTTT.

V gene TRBV7-2 combines with J gene TRBJ2-3; unclear D gene. This CDR3 has 17 amino acids. Germline CDR1 is SGHTA and CDR2 is FQGNSA. Trimming pared 1 base from V and 1 base from J, leaving 15 bases between. The CDR3 protein is CASSLERRPARTDTQYF. The CDR3 DNA sequence: TGTGCCAGCAGCTTAGAACGCCGTCCGGCGCGCACAGATACGCAGTATTTT.

The CDR3 DNA sequence: TGCGCCAGCAGCTTGGACGGGGAGAACACTGAAGCTTTCTTT. It encodes CASSLDGENTEAFF. This chain links TRBV5-1 with TRBJ1-1; no clear D gene. The V end was cut by 0 bases, the J end by 1 base, with 7 bases between. Germline values: CDR1 SGHRS, CDR2 YFSETQ. The CDR3 runs to 14 residues.

This clone was recorded only once. At one end, the junction sequence differs from germline, possibly due to a read error. The chain carries TRBV6-1 and TRBJ1-2; D gene unclear. CDR1 and CDR2 from the germline V gene are MNHNS and SASEGT. The CDR3 runs to 12 residues. Here the CDR3 DNA reads TGTGCCAGCAGTGGAGGTGCGAGGTTTTCGCCCTTC. Translated: CASSGGARFSPF.

V is TRBV29-1 and J is TRBJ1-2; D not certain. Germline loops: CDR1 SQVTM, CDR2 ANQGSEA. The CDR3 spans 13 residues. Between the trimmed V and J ends, which lost 4 bases and 3 bases, there was a span of 12 bases. The CDR3 DNA is TGCAGCGTTGGGGAAGCTTCTCACTATGGCTACACCTTC. Its translation is CSVGEASHYGYTF.

The chain links TRBV5-4 to TRBJ2-1; D is perhaps TRBD1 (6 bases). V lost 4 bases, J lost 6 bases, and 17 bases lay in between. Germline V lookup: CDR1 SGHNT, CDR2 YYREEE (reference sequence). This CDR3 has 15 amino acids. The CDR3 reads CASSPPGVESNEQFF. CDR3 bases: TGTGCCAGCAGCCCCCCAGGGGTGGAGTCCAATGAGCAGTTCTTC.

Here the CDR3 DNA reads TGTGCCAGCAGGCGCGGACAGGGGCCTGGAAACACCATATATTTT. Its protein product is CASRRGQGPGNTIYF. The J gene is TRBJ1-3, the V gene TRBV6-6; TRBD1 matches 9 bases. CDR1 is MNHNY and CDR2 is SVGAGI in the germline V gene (reference sequence). V was clipped by 6 bases and J by 2 bases; unmatched bases: 5. The length of the CDR3 is 15 residues.

The V gene is TRBV28, the J gene TRBJ2-7, with 10 bases matching TRBD1. The CDR3 is 16 amino acids. Germline CDR1 is MDHEN and CDR2 is SYDVKM. V lost 6 bases to trimming and J lost 2 bases; unmatched junction nucleotides: 10. CDR3 sequence: CASSGAQGQGTYEQYF. CDR3 sequence (DNA): TGTGCCAGCAGCGGGGCCCAGGGACAGGGGACCTACGAGCAGTACTTC.

The chain is built from TRBV10-1 and TRBJ2-7, with D unresolved. The germline gives CDR1 WNHNN, CDR2 SYGVQD (reference sequence). The CDR3 loop spans 14 amino acids. V shed 4 bases and J shed 1 base, with 11 bases lying between them. CDR3 nucleotide sequence: TGCGCCAGCAGTGGGGTTTTCAGATCCTACGAGCAGTACTTC. It codes for CASSGVFRSYEQYF.

This chain connects TRBV6-1 to TRBJ2-5; 8 bases map to TRBD1. This CDR3 is built from 14 residues. In germline, CDR1 is MNHNS, CDR2 SASEGT. The trim removed 7 bases at V and 2 bases at J, leaving 6 bases unmatched. In nucleotides, the CDR3 is TGTGCCAGCACAACTGGGACAGGACAAGAGACCCAGTACTTC. This translates into CASTTGTGQETQYF.

The chain carries TRBV27 and TRBJ2-1; D is tentatively TRBD1 or TRBD2 (5 bases each). The germline CDR1 and CDR2 sequences are MNHEY and SMNVEV (reference sequence). Trimming removed 5 bases at V and 5 bases at J, with 16 bases between. The CDR3 totals 15 residues. This CDR3 is CASSKGAGKDNEQFF. DNA for the CDR3: TGTGCCAGCAGTAAGGGAGCAGGGAAGGACAATGAGCAGTTCTTC.

This rearrangement joins TRBV9 to TRBJ2-7; the D is unclear. The CDR3 is 14 amino acids. V was cut by 0 bases and J by 0 bases, with 7 bases left in between. CDR1 is SGDLS, CDR2 YYNGEE, per germline. The CDR3 spells CASSVDPGSYEQYF. CDR3 sequence (DNA): TGTGCCAGCAGCGTAGATCCGGGCTCCTACGAGCAGTACTTC.

This clone was seen only once. The V call is TRBV27, the J call TRBJ1-1, with D perhaps matching TRBD1 (6 bases). CDR3 length equals 15 residues. V gave up 2 bases and J gave up 4 bases, with 14 bases separating them. Germline assignment: CDR1 MNHEY and CDR2 SMNVEV (reference sequence). The CDR3 DNA reads as TGTGCCAGCAGTTTACAGGGGATGGGGCGCACTGAAGCTTTCTTT. This gives the protein CASSLQGMGRTEAFF.